This T cell receptor (beta chain) was obtained from a study of blood T cell repertoires in COVID-19. CDR1 and CDR2 (germline): LNHDA, SQIVND (reference sequence). CDR3 length: 17 amino acids. The trim removed 3 bases at V and 3 bases at J, leaving 11 bases unmatched. In the study's own analysis: The assay estimated nucleated cells by amplifying reference gene primers. Using immunoSEQ multiplex PCR, the repertoire was profiled, and TCRdb retains in-frame clones only, with some absent. From that table come the V and J calls and clone size; the DNA was used to work out D and trimming. The sample lists about 200,000 clones, 85% to 90% seen once, with around 2.7% in the top ten.

The specimen sequenced was peripheral blood. The TCR comes from a man aged 55 to 70 with acute or convalescent COVID-19. The chain couples TRBV19 to TRBJ1-1, with 9 bases that match TRBD1. The chain's CDR3 is CASSMIGTGKSDTEAFF. The CDR3 bases are TGTGCCAGTAGTATGATCGGGACAGGGAAATCGGACACTGAAGCTTTCTTT.